These T cell receptor beta chains were read from a single sample in a study of T cell changes during pregnancy in multiple sclerosis. Assay used: immunoSEQ multiplex PCR; TCRdb lists only in-frame clones, some missing. The profile shows over 50,000 clones, under 95% of them singletons. Sequencing was performed on peripheral blood, taken in the third trimester of pregnancy. The receptors stem from a female donor in good health, enrolled as a control in a pregnancy study. CDR3s include the opening cysteine and the closing phenylalanine or tryptophan. The D gene is left open where the match is weak. Clone size appears in some rows only: once, few, many, or a class for an expanded clone.

. | TRBJ2-7 | TRBV5-6 | TRBD2 | TGTGCCAGCAGCCTAGCGGTCTCCTACGAGCAGTACTTC | CASSLAVSYEQYF
. | TRBJ2-3 | TRBV28 | TRBD2 | TGTGCCAGCAGCCCAGGGGCGGGGGGTGTGAATACGCAGTATTTT | CASSPGAGGVNTQYF
. | TRBJ1-1 | TRBV7-9 | . | TGTGCCAGCAGCCCCGGACAGTTAGGCACTGAAGCTTTCTTT | CASSPGQLGTEAFF
. | TRBJ2-2 | TRBV2 | . | TGTGCCAGCAGTGAAACCAGGGAGGCCGGGGAGCTGTTTTTT | CASSETREAGELFF
. | TRBJ2-2 | TRBV5-1 | . | TGCGCCAGCAGCTTGGTTAGCGGATACACCGGGGAGCTGTTTTTT | CASSLVSGYTGELFF
. | TRBJ2-5 | TRBV5-1 | . | TGCGCCAGCAGCTTACAGGATACACAAGAGACCCAGTACTTC | CASSLQDTQETQYF
. | TRBJ1-2 | TRBV5-1 | . | TGCGCCAGCAGCTTGAGCGGGGACCCTAGTGTAGGGGGCTACACCTTC | CASSLSGDPSVGGYTF
few | TRBJ1-1 | TRBV7-6 | . | TGTGCCAGCAGCTTAGGGCCCAGGATGAACACTGAAGCTTTCTTT | CASSLGPRMNTEAFF
. | TRBJ1-1 | TRBV4-3 | . | TGCGCCAGCAGCCAAGTGGGGGCTCAGGAGGCTTTCTTT | CASSQVGAQEAFF
. | TRBJ1-5 | TRBV5-1 | . | TGCGCCAGCAGCTTGGCGGGACTCAGTAATCAGCCCCAGCATTTT | CASSLAGLSNQPQHF
. | TRBJ2-1 | TRBV2 | TRBD1 | TGTGCCAGCAGGAAAGGGACAGAAGCTTACAATGAGCAGTTCTTC | CASRKGTEAYNEQFF
. | TRBJ2-1 | TRBV7-2 | TRBD1 | TGTGCCAGCAGGCCGGGACAGGGATACAATGAGCAGTTCTTC | CASRPGQGYNEQFF
. | TRBJ1-1 | TRBV30 | TRBD1 | TGTGCCTGGAGCCATAGGTGGGACAGGGGAACGTGGGCTTTCTTT | CAWSHRWDRGTWAFF
. | TRBJ2-1 | TRBV5-1 | . | TGCGCCAGCAGCTTAGGACAGCTTGCCTACAATGAGCAGTTCTTC | CASSLGQLAYNEQFF
. | TRBJ1-1 | TRBV19 | . | TGTGCCAGTAGTAATCTCTCTCCCGGGAGCGCTGAAGCTTTCTTT | CASSNLSPGSAEAFF
. | TRBJ2-1 | TRBV4-3 | TRBD2 | TGCGCCAGCAGCCAAGATTTTGCGGGGGGATACAATGAGCAGTTCTTC | CASSQDFAGGYNEQFF
. | TRBJ1-5 | TRBV28 | . | TGTGCCAGCATGGGAGGGTCCAGTCAGCCCCAGCATTTT | CASMGGSSQPQHF
. | TRBJ2-4 | TRBV9 | TRBD2 | TGTGCCAGCAGCGCATCCGGGACTAGCGGGAGAAAAAACATTCAGTACTTC | CASSASGTSGRKNIQYF
. | TRBJ2-7 | TRBV5-1 | . | TGCGCCAGCAGCTCCCAGTACTACGAGCAGTACTTC | CASSSQYYEQYF
. | TRBJ2-7 | TRBV27 | . | TGTGCCAGCAGTTTAGTGGAGAGCTCCTACGAGCAGTACTTC | CASSLVESSYEQYF
. | TRBJ2-5 | TRBV15 | TRBD2 | TGTGCCACCAGCGTCCTTTGGGGGGGACCGAAAGAGACCCAGTACTTC | CATSVLWGGPKETQYF
. | TRBJ2-7 | TRBV5-1 | TRBD1 | TGCGCCAGCAGGGGACAGGGGAGCTCCTACGAGCAGTACTTC | CASRGQGSSYEQYF
once | TRBJ1-5 | TRBV2 | . | TGTGCCAGCGGGACACTCAATCAGCCCCAGCATTTT | CASGTLNQPQHF
. | TRBJ2-1 | TRBV7-8 | . | TGTGCCAGCAGCTCACGGTGGGCTGAGCAGTTCTTC | CASSSRWAEQFF
once | TRBJ2-3 | TRBV5-5 | TRBD2 | TGTGCCAGCAGCCCTTCCCCGACTAGCGGGGGGCAAGATACGCAGTATTTT | CASSPSPTSGGQDTQYF
. | TRBJ1-2 | TRBV4-2 | TRBD1 | TGTGCCAGCAGCCCATACCTTGGGACAGACACATATGGCTACACCTTC | CASSPYLGTDTYGYTF
. | TRBJ1-2 | TRBV29-1 | . | TGCAGCGTTGGTAGAGAGCGGGATGGCTACACCTTC | CSVGRERDGYTF
. | TRBJ2-6 | TRBV6-4 | . | TGTGCCAGCAGTGAAACAGAAGAAACTGGGGCCAACGTCCTGACTTTC | CASSETEETGANVLTF
. | TRBJ1-2 | TRBV4-3 | . | TGCGCCAGCAGCCAAGATTTAGGGGGGGCGTATAGCTACACCTTC | CASSQDLGGAYSYTF
. | TRBJ2-1 | TRBV20-1 | . | TGCAGTGCTCCTACCTACAATGAGCAGTTCTTC | CSAPTYNEQFF
few | TRBJ1-1 | TRBV10-3 | . | TGTGCCATCAGCGATACAGGGAAGAACACTGAAGCTTTCTTT | CAISDTGKNTEAFF
. | TRBJ2-5 | TRBV6-5 | . | TGTGCCAGCTCGGCGGAGTCAAGAGAGACCCAGTACTTC | CASSAESRETQYF
. | TRBJ2-1 | TRBV7-3 | TRBD2 | TGTGCCAGCAGCTTAAGCTCAGCGGGGGATGAGCAGTTCTTC | CASSLSSAGDEQFF
. | TRBJ1-4 | TRBV6-5 | . | TGTGCCAGCAGTTACCTCGGGGTTGGAGAAAAACTGTTTTTT | CASSYLGVGEKLFF
. | TRBJ1-1 | TRBV5-4 | TRBD1 | TGTGCCAGCAGCGACGCAGGGGGCGAAGCTTTCTTT | CASSDAGGEAFF
. | TRBJ1-2 | TRBV7-2 | . | TGTGCCAGCAGTCCTCCCGGGGGTTCGCGTGGCTACACCTTC | CASSPPGGSRGYTF
. | TRBJ2-2 | TRBV4-2 | . | TGTGCCAGCAGCCTATACGAGTCGAACACCGGGGAGCTGTTTTTT | CASSLYESNTGELFF
. | TRBJ2-7 | TRBV25-1 | . | TGTGCCAGCAGTGAAGGAGGGGCCGGCGAGCAGTACTTC | CASSEGGAGEQYF
. | TRBJ2-7 | TRBV5-6 | TRBD1 | TGTGCCAGCAGTCCCGGGACAGGATTCTACGAGCAGTACTTC | CASSPGTGFYEQYF
. | TRBJ2-3 | TRBV27 | . | TGTGCCAGCAGTTTAAGCAGGTCTAGCACAGATACGCAGTATTTT | CASSLSRSSTDTQYF
. | TRBJ1-2 | TRBV19 | . | TGTGCCAGTAGTATAGGGCTGGGGGCCGGCTATGGCTACACCTTC | CASSIGLGAGYGYTF
. | TRBJ1-1 | TRBV28 | . | TGTGCCAGCAGTTTTCTCCCGAACACTGAAGCTTTCTTT | CASSFLPNTEAFF
. | TRBJ1-2 | TRBV5-4 | . | TGTGCCAGCAGGTCCGGACAGCCCTATGGCTACACCTTC | CASRSGQPYGYTF
. | TRBJ1-2 | TRBV11-2 | . | TGTGCCAGCAGCTTAGGAGGGGGGGCGATCTCCTATGGCTACACCTTC | CASSLGGGAISYGYTF
. | TRBJ2-2 | TRBV18 | TRBD2 | TGTGCCAGCTCACCGGGACTAGCGGGGGCCCGCACCGGGGAGCTGTTTTTT | CASSPGLAGARTGELFF
. | TRBJ2-5 | TRBV19 | TRBD2 | TGTGCCAGTAGTGCCCAACTAGCGGGGGCCGACACCCAGTACTTC | CASSAQLAGADTQYF